The 12 T cell receptor beta chains listed next were all sequenced from one sample in a study of blood T cells in healthy people across ages. A second 7 to 11 cycle PCR used barcoded and J-beta primers. TCRdb independently ran MiXCR on the 5' RACE reads; one entry per CDR3 protein. The sample contains around 1,000,000 distinct CDR3 sequences, roughly two fifths of which appear only once. Sequenced sample: blood. These TCRs come from a young man in good health.

The V and J genes are TRBV5-1 and TRBJ1-1; the D gene is possibly TRBD1 (6 bases). Germline V gene lookup returns CDR1 SGHRS and CDR2 YFSETQ. CDR3 length: 15 residues. V was pared by 0 bases and J by 4 bases, with 13 bases between. CDR3 region: CASSLDTGRITEAFF. CDR3 DNA: TGCGCCAGCAGCTTGGACACAGGGAGGATCACTGAAGCTTTCTTT.

This clonotype was observed a handful of times. The J gene is TRBJ2-2, the V gene TRBV3-1; 9 bases map to TRBD1. V dropped 0 bases and J dropped 6; count of bases not matched to a gene: 8. Germline V lookup: CDR1 LGHDT, CDR2 YNNKEL (reference sequence). CDR3 size: 17 residues. The CDR3 DNA sequence: TGTGCCAGCAGCCAAGAGGGACAGGGTTACGGACCCGGGGAGCTGTTTTTT. Protein: CASSQEGQGYGPGELFF.

The chain is built from TRBV6-5 and TRBJ1-2; unclear D gene. This CDR3 is built from 14 residues. The ends were cut back, 2 bases at V and 0 bases at J, with 7 bases in the middle. Germline CDR1 MNHEY, CDR2 SVGAGI. In DNA, the CDR3 is TGTGCCAGCAGTTACGCCCAGACTAACTATGGCTACACCTTC. Translated, it gives CASSYAQTNYGYTF.

The table lists this clonotype with a few counts. The chain joins TRBV4-2 to TRBJ2-3; a possible D gene is TRBD2 (5 bases). Per the germline V gene, CDR1 is LGHNA and CDR2 is YNFKEQ. The CDR3 extends over 16 amino acids. Trimming pared 1 base from V and 2 bases from J, leaving 13 bases between. The CDR3 sequence is CASSQVAIANTDTQYF. The CDR3 DNA is TGTGCCAGCAGCCAAGTGGCGATAGCGAACACAGATACGCAGTATTTT.

V and J are TRBV20-1 and TRBJ1-5, with unresolved D. Germline CDR1 and CDR2: DFQATT and SNEGSKA (reference sequence). This CDR3 has 16 amino acids. Trimming pared 3 bases from V and 1 base from J, leaving 16 bases between. For the CDR3, the DNA is TGCAGTGCTAGTACGGAAATGGACCGGAGCAATCAGCCCCAGCATTTT. Translating it yields CSASTEMDRSNQPQHF.

A few counts support this clonotype. DNA for the CDR3: TGTGCCATCAGTGAGTATGACGGGAACACTGAAGCTTTCTTT. Amino acid sequence: CAISEYDGNTEAFF. V and J are TRBV10-3 and TRBJ1-1; no reliable D call. The germline V gene encodes CDR1 ENHRY and CDR2 SYGVKD. V lost 1 base, J lost 1 base, and 7 bases lay in between. CDR3 size: 14 residues.

This clonotype came up a few times. The rearrangement links TRBV27 to TRBJ2-7, with D possibly matching TRBD1 (6 bases). Trimming took off 5 bases at V and 7 bases at J, with 24 bases between the two ends. Germline lookup yields CDR1 MNHEY and CDR2 SMNVEV (reference sequence). The CDR3 extends over 16 amino acids. The CDR3 DNA sequence: TGTGCCAGCAGTACCACCGGGACACTCGGGTCGGGTGAGCAGTACTTC. Amino acids: CASSTTGTLGSGEQYF.

This clonotype was detected a few times. The genes are TRBV12-3 or TRBV12-4 and TRBJ2-1, with D possibly matching TRBD2 (5 bases). Trimming took off 5 bases at V and 0 bases at J, with 11 bases between the two ends. The CDR3 loop spans 15 amino acids. In nucleotides, the CDR3 is TGTGCCAGCAGTCCGTCGGACTTCTCCTACAATGAGCAGTTCTTC. Translated: CASSPSDFSYNEQFF.

This clonotype appeared a few times. V is TRBV4-2 and J is TRBJ2-2, with 7 bases that match TRBD1. Unmatched junction bases numbered 7, after V lost 3 bases and J lost 0 bases. The CDR3 extends over 17 amino acids. Germline V gene sequence: CDR1 LGHNA, CDR2 YNFKEQ. CDR3 protein: CASSQRTGDTNTGELFF. CDR3 DNA sequence: TGTGCCAGCAGCCAGCGTACAGGGGACACGAACACCGGGGAGCTGTTTTTT.

The rearrangement uses TRBV30 and TRBJ1-1; the D gene is possibly TRBD1 (6 bases). This CDR3 comprises 13 residues. The V gene lost 3 bases and the J gene lost 1 base, with 9 bases spanning the gap. Germline V gene sequence: CDR1 GTSNPN, CDR2 SVGIG (reference sequence). CDR3 sequence reads: CAWRTGGNTEAFF. CDR3 nucleotides: TGTGCCTGGAGGACAGGAGGGAACACTGAAGCTTTCTTT.

The chain joins TRBV9 to TRBJ1-1; D is possibly TRBD1 (5 bases). Germline V CDR1 and CDR2: SGDLS, YYNGEE. V was trimmed by 2 bases and J by 4 bases, leaving 12 bases between them. This CDR3 region has 14 residues. The CDR3 sequence: CASSVSGTATEAFF. The CDR3, as DNA: TGTGCCAGCAGCGTCAGCGGGACTGCCACTGAAGCTTTCTTT. Based on the CDR3 plus reference TRBV9 and TRBJ1-1, the full variable domain is DSGVTQTPKHLITATGQRVTLRCSPRSGDLSVYWYQQSLDQGLQFLIQYYNGEERAKGNILERFSAQQFPDLHSELNLSSLELGDSALYFCASSVSGTATEAFFGQGTRLTVV.

In this sample, this clonotype turned up a few times. The J gene is TRBJ2-1, the V gene TRBV7-3; no reliable D call. The CDR3 has 16 residues. V was cut by 1 base and J by 10 bases, with 20 bases left in between. Looked up from germline, CDR1 is SGHTA and CDR2 is FQGTGA. The CDR3 sequence is CASSLKDTRSFGEQFF. In DNA, the CDR3 is TGTGCCAGCAGCTTAAAGGATACACGCTCCTTTGGGGAGCAGTTCTTC.